This T cell receptor (beta chain) was identified in a study of blood T cell repertoires in COVID-19. Overall study context: The United States, Italy and Spain provided the acute and convalescent COVID-19 samples. Sample material is recorded as cDNA or gDNA derived from T cells, B-cell-depleted T cells, or PBMCs.

This clone was seen a handful of times. The germline V gene has CDR1 MNHEY and CDR2 SVGAGI. The length of the CDR3 is 15 residues. V was trimmed by 6 bases and J by 0 bases, leaving 12 bases between them. Source study methods: Reference gene primer amplification gave estimated nucleated cell counts. Libraries were prepared by immunoSEQ multiplex PCR; TCRdb keeps only in-frame clonotypes and omits some of them. V and J calls and clone size are those listed in that table; D and trimming were worked out from the DNA. The sample consists of approximately 190,000 clones, around four fifths of them appearing once.

This TCR was recovered from a man under 40 with active or convalescent COVID-19. The V and J genes are TRBV6-5 and TRBJ1-3; D may be TRBD1 (6 bases). The sequencing sample was made of peripheral blood. CDR3 sequence reads: CASSARRGSGNTIYF. The CDR3 region has the DNA TGTGCCAGCAGCGCTCGCAGGGGCTCTGGAAACACCATATATTTT.